Following are 7 T cell receptor beta chains from one sample sequenced in a study of PD-L1 blockade in urothelial cancer. Sequenced by immunoSEQ multiplex PCR; TCRdb stores in-frame clones only, minus some. The sample lists more than 55,000 clones, roughly four fifths occurring once. As for time point: pretreatment peripheral blood. This specimen consisted of PBMCs, obtained around atezolizumab (anti-PD-L1) treatment. The receptors were sampled from a man aged 65 to 85 with urothelial cancer.

J is TRBJ1-1 and V is TRBV5-1; 8 nucleotides agree with TRBD1. Trimming at V came to 0 bases and at J to 4 bases, leaving 8 bases not matched to a gene. Germline V gene data show CDR1 as SGHRS and CDR2 as YFSETQ. The CDR3 loop spans 16 amino acids. CDR3 protein: CASSLDGRQGSTEAFF. CDR3 nucleotides: TGCGCCAGCAGCTTGGACGGGAGACAGGGGAGCACTGAAGCTTTCTTT.

The chain carries TRBV29-1 and TRBJ1-2, with 11 bases aligning to TRBD1. This CDR3 spans 14 amino acids. J gave up 4 bases and V 3 bases, and 4 bases lay outside the gene matches. Germline V lookup: CDR1 SQVTM, CDR2 ANQGSEA. The CDR3 is CSVEGTGGSYGYTF. The CDR3 DNA follows: TGCAGCGTTGAGGGGACAGGGGGGAGCTATGGCTACACCTTC.

The V call is TRBV19, the J call TRBJ1-2; 8 nucleotides line up with TRBD1. The CDR3 is 14 residues long. The junction had 8 bases not matched to a gene; V was cut back by 7 bases and J by 4 bases. Looked up from germline, CDR1 is LNHDA and CDR2 is SQIVND (reference sequence). This CDR3 reads CASINQGAVYGYTF. For the CDR3, the DNA is TGTGCCAGTATTAATCAGGGGGCTGTCTATGGCTACACCTTC.

The CDR3 DNA is TGTGCCATCACTGATGGAGACACTGAAGCTTTCTTT. Residues: CAITDGDTEAFF. The rearrangement links TRBV10-3 to TRBJ1-1; D unclear. CDR1 is ENHRY, CDR2 SYGVKD, per germline. The V gene lost 7 bases and the J gene lost 3 bases, with 9 bases spanning the gap. There are 12 residues in the CDR3.

V usage is TRBV15 and J usage is TRBJ1-4; D might be TRBD1 (5 bases). This CDR3 has 14 residues. Trimming removed 0 bases from V and 7 bases from J, with 9 bases in between. CDR1 is LNHNV, CDR2 YYDKDF, per germline (reference sequence). CDR3 in DNA: TGTGCCACCAGCAGAGACAGGGTCGGTGAAAAACTGTTTTTT. This gives the protein CATSRDRVGEKLFF. The whole variable domain, remainder taken from reference TRBV15 and TRBJ1-4, is DAMVIQNPRYQVTQFGKPVTLSCSQTLNHNVMYWYQQKSSQAPKLLFHYYDKDFNNEADTPDNFQSRRPNTSFCFLDIRSPGLGDTAMYLCATSRDRVGEKLFFGSGTQLSVL.

The chain has TRBV7-8 and TRBJ2-7; the D gene is possibly TRBD2 (5 bases). Trimming left V 4 bases short and J 2 bases short, with 21 bases between. There are 17 residues in the CDR3. From germline, CDR1 is SGHVS and CDR2 FQNEAQ. CDR3 protein: CASSSHTRTGQTYEQYF. CDR3 bases: TGTGCCAGCAGCTCCCACACCCGGACTGGCCAAACCTACGAGCAGTACTTC.

The chain is built from TRBV5-1 and TRBJ2-7, with TRBD2 identical over 11 bases. Germline CDR1 is SGHRS and CDR2 is YFSETQ. The V segment lost 0 bases and the J segment 0 bases; nucleotides outside the gene matches: 2. The CDR3 is 16 residues long. CDR3 in amino acids: CASSLVTSGSSYEQYF. In DNA, the CDR3 is TGCGCCAGCAGCTTGGTTACTAGCGGGAGCTCCTACGAGCAGTACTTC.